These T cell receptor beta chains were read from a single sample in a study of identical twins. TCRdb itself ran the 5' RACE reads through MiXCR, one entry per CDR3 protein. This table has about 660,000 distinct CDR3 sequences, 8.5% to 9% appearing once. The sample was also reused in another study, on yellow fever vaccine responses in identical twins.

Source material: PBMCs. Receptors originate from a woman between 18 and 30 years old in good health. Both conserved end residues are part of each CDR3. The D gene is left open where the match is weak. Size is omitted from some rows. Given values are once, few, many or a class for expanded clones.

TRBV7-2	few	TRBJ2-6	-	CASGFWANVLTF	TGTGCCAGCGGTTTCTGGGCCAACGTCCTGACTTTC
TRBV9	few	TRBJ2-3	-	CASSVGAGYTQYF	TGTGCCAGCAGCGTAGGAGCAGGCTATACGCAGTATTTT
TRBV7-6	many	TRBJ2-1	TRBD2	CASSSPLAGGYSDEQFF	TGTGCCAGCAGCTCCCCGCTAGCGGGGGGTTATAGCGATGAGCAGTTCTTC
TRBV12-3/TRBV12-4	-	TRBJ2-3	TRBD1	CASSLVTGRTDTQYF	TGTGCCAGCAGTTTAGTGACAGGGCGCACAGATACGCAGTATTTT
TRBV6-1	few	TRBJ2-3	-	CASKTTASTDTQYF	TGTGCCAGCAAGACTACAGCTAGCACAGATACGCAGTATTTT
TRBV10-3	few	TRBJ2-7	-	CAISESNGPLKQYF	TGTGCCATCAGTGAGTCTAACGGGCCCCTCAAGCAGTACTTC
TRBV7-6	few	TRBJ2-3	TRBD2	CASSLALAGSDTQYF	TGTGCCAGCAGCTTAGCACTAGCGGGATCAGATACGCAGTATTTT
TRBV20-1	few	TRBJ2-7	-	CSARPPDPTTYEQYF	TGCAGTGCTAGGCCCCCAGACCCCACCACCTACGAGCAGTACTTC
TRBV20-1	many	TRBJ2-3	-	CSAMDTKTSPDTQYF	TGCAGTGCTATGGACACAAAGACTTCTCCAGATACGCAGTATTTT
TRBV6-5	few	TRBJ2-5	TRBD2	CASSYSTGLAGVAETQYF	TGTGCCAGCAGTTACTCGACTGGGCTAGCGGGAGTTGCAGAGACCCAGTACTTC
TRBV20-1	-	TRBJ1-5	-	CSASPQWEPQHF	TGCAGTGCTAGTCCCCAATGGGAGCCCCAGCATTTT
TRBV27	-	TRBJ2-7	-	CASSYRQENYEQYF	TGTGCCAGCAGTTACAGACAGGAAAACTACGAGCAGTACTTC
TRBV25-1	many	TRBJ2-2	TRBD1	CASSEDRANTGELFF	TGTGCCAGCAGTGAGGACAGGGCGAACACCGGGGAGCTGTTTTTT
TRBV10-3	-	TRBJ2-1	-	CAISESAVGLNEQFF	TGTGCCATCAGTGAATCTGCAGTGGGTTTGAATGAGCAGTTCTTC